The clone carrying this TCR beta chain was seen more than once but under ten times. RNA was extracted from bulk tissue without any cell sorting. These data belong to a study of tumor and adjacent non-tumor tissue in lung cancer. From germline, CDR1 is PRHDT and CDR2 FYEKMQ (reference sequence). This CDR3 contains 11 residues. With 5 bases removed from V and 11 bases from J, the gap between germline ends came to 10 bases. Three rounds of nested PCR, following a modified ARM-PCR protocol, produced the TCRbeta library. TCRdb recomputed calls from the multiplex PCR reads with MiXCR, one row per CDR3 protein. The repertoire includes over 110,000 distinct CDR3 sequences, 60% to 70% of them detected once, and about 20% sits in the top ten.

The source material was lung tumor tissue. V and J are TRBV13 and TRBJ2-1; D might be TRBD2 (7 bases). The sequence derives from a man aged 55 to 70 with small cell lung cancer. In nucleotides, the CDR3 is TGTGCCAGCAGCCGGGGGGCGAAGCAGTTCTTC. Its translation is CASSRGAKQFF. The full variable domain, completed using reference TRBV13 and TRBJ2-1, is AAGVIQSPRHLIKEKRETATLKCYPIPRHDTVYWYQQGPGQDPQFLISFYEKMQSDKGSIPDRFSAQQFSDYHSELNMSSLELGDSALYFCASSRGAKQFFGPGTRLTVL.